Listed below are T cell receptor beta chains from one sample, sequenced in a study of cytomegalovirus exposure and HLA in healthy donors. Some clones are missing from TCRdb's copy, which holds only in-frame ones; the method was immunoSEQ multiplex PCR. The table has over 95,000 clones, under 70% seen once; the top ten hold about 8.6%. The sample taken for sequencing was PBMCs. These receptors all come from a man aged 18 to 29 in good health and CMV-seropositive. Both conserved end residues are trimmed from each CDR3.

v_call cdr3_aa
TRBV2 ASISAWRETQY
TRBV18 ASSATGANTGELF
TRBV7-6 ASSSTGDTQY
TRBV25-1 ASSRSFDYGYT
TRBV6-1 ASSFQGFNGYT
TRBV19 ASRMTGGMGQPQH
TRBV5-6 ASSLRGTLQETQY
TRBV4-1 ASSQETTGAHQPQH
TRBV7-3 ASSPGLHTGELF
TRBV6-5 ASSRQNYNEQY
TRBV5-6 ASSLGTFSYEQY
TRBV11-2 ASSPVSTDTQY
TRBV11-2 ASSLTGLAGADTQY
TRBV16 ASSQIGVGQPQH
TRBV29-1 SVVGFSPTDTQY
TRBV4-2 ASSQDQTSGWETQY
TRBV6-5 ASSSGFGSYEQY
TRBV25-1 ASSPSRRTDTQY
TRBV29-1 SVEGQDLHNEQF
TRBV10-3 AISDPTSGETQY
TRBV5-1 ASSLQGTGSYGYT
TRBV4-1 ASSQLQLAKNIQY
TRBV11-3 ASSFPGTVTYEQY
TRBV5-6 ASSPGTTYSTDTQY
TRBV6-5 ASSYAGGGPYEQY
TRBV30 AWSVRVESIEAF
TRBV29-1 SGFEGGDYGYT
TRBV7-9 ASSLVVATNEKLF
TRBV5-1 ASTNSRTSTDTQY
TRBV27 ASSPARVYEAF
TRBV5-5 ASSLRDRGQETQY
TRBV28 ASYTGHGYT
TRBV7-2 ASSTSGGVYNEQF
TRBV2 ASRSGGDQETQY
TRBV19 ASQGQGALSNQPQH
TRBV6-1 ASSEEEGQVNYGYT
TRBV6-4 ASSDSSGGSTDTQY
TRBV5-6 ASSLSPTETQY